This entry is about one T cell receptor (beta chain). Its antigen is as yet unknown. The protocol was immunoSEQ multiplex PCR, while the TCRdb copy is restricted to in-frame clones and leaves out a portion. Seen here are roughly 22,000 clones, 82% observed once, and the top ten hold 20% to 30%. The record originates from a study of EBV T-cell therapy then PD-1 blockade in nasopharyngeal carcinoma. V was trimmed by 0 bases and J by 8 bases, leaving 5 bases between them. Germline CDR1 DFQATT, CDR2 SNEGSKA (reference sequence). This CDR3 contains 11 residues. Treatment denoted: AdE1-LMPpoly-expanded autologous EBV-specific T-cell therapy followed by anti-PD-1 nivolumab.

The input for sequencing was CD8+ T cells from blood, taken at day -245 from a patient whose treatment included autologous EBV-specific T cells and nivolumab. The TCR sequence derives from a middle-aged man with nasopharyngeal carcinoma. The genes are TRBV20-1 and TRBJ2-1, with no clear D. CDR3 coding DNA: TGCAGTGCTAGAGATTTACATGAGCAGTTCTTC. Amino acid sequence: CSARDLHEQFF.